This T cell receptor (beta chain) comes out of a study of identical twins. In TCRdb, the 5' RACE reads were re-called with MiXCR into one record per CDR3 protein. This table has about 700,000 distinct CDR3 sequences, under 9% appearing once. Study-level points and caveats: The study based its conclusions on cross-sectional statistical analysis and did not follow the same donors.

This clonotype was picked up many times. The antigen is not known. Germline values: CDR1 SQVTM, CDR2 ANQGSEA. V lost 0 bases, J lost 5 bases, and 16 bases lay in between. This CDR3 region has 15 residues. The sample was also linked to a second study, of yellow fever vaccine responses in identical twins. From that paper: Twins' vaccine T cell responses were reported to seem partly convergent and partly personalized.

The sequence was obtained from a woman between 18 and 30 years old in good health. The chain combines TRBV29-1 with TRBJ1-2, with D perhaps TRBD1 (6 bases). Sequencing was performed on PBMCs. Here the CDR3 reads CSVEDSLSGEYGYTF. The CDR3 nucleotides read TGCAGCGTTGAAGATTCCCTGTCAGGGGAATATGGCTACACCTTC.